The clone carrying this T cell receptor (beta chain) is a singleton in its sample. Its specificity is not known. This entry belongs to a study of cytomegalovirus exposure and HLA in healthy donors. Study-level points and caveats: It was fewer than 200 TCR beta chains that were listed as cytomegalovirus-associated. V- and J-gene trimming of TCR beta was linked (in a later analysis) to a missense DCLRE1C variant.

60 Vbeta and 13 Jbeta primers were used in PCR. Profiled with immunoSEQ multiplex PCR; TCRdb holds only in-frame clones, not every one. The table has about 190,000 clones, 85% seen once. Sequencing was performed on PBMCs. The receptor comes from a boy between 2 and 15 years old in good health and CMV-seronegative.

The CDR3 DNA reads as TGTGCCAGCAGCCCTAGCGGACCTTACGATGAGCAGTTCTTC. It yields the protein CASSPSGPYDEQFF. This sequence joins TRBV5-6 and TRBJ2-1, with 7 bases aligning to TRBD2. J was trimmed by 8 bases and V by 4 bases; bases with no gene match: 9. CDR1 is SGHDT, CDR2 YYEEEE, per germline. The CDR3 is 14 residues long.